This is a list of T cell receptor beta chains from one sample in a study of blood T cell repertoires in COVID-19. The assay was immunoSEQ multiplex PCR, and TCRdb's table has in-frame clones only and misses some. The sample consists of about 260,000 clones, about 91% of them appearing once. Sequenced: PBMCs or T cells enriched from blood (not recorded which). These receptors were taken from a man aged 35-49 years who had been exposed to COVID-19. Each CDR3 is given with its conserved first and last residue. A D gene is named only where the DNA matches it firmly. Not every row has a clone size; where given, it reads once, few, many or a size class.

J gene,V gene,clone size,D gene,CDR3 protein,CDR3 DNA
TRBJ2-7,TRBV28,.,.,CASTPGGLTYEQYF,TGTGCCAGCACTCCTGGGGGACTGACCTACGAGCAGTACTTC
TRBJ2-1,TRBV24-1,.,TRBD2,CATSDLAGGGNNEQFF,TGTGCCACCAGTGATTTGGCGGGGGGTGGGAACAATGAGCAGTTCTTC
TRBJ2-7,TRBV6-2/TRBV6-3,.,.,CASSYSTNSYEQYF,TGTGCCAGCAGTTACTCGACAAACTCCTACGAGCAGTACTTC
TRBJ2-7,TRBV2,once,.,CASSELGRVYEQYF,TGTGCCAGCAGTGAATTGGGCAGGGTCTACGAGCAGTACTTC
TRBJ1-2,TRBV5-1,.,TRBD1,CASSGQQGAYGYTF,TGCGCCAGCAGCGGACAACAGGGGGCCTATGGCTACACCTTC
TRBJ1-1,TRBV7-6,.,.,CASSLGGPNTEAFF,TGTGCCAGCAGCTTAGGGGGGCCTAACACTGAAGCTTTCTTT
TRBJ1-4,TRBV12-3/TRBV12-4,.,.,CASSLGGLEKLFF,TGTGCCAGCAGTTTGGGGGGACTTGAAAAACTGTTTTTT
TRBJ1-1,TRBV27,.,.,CASSLAGSAEAFF,TGTGCCAGCAGTTTAGCGGGTTCAGCTGAAGCTTTCTTT
TRBJ1-6,TRBV5-1,.,.,CASRVLPTGRNSPLHF,TGCGCCAGCAGAGTCCTACCCACAGGGCGGAATTCACCCCTCCACTTT
TRBJ1-4,TRBV15,.,.,CATSRDQALSEKLFF,TGTGCCACCAGCAGAGATCAGGCCCTATCGGAAAAACTGTTTTTT
TRBJ2-1,TRBV19,.,TRBD2,CASSTLLAGGVTEQFF,TGTGCCAGTAGTACTTTACTAGCGGGAGGTGTCACTGAGCAGTTCTTC
TRBJ2-7,TRBV4-3,.,TRBD1,CASSQEPGQGGYEQYF,TGCGCCAGCAGCCAGGAACCGGGACAGGGGGGATACGAGCAGTACTTC
TRBJ2-1,TRBV27,once,.,CASSLGVKSSYNEQFF,TGTGCCAGCAGTTTAGGAGTTAAAAGCTCCTACAATGAGCAGTTCTTC
TRBJ1-1,TRBV6-5,.,.,CATRQGGTEAFF,TGTGCCACCCGGCAGGGTGGCACTGAAGCTTTCTTT
TRBJ2-1,TRBV10-3,.,TRBD2,CAISESKGTSSLPFF,TGTGCCATCAGTGAGTCGAAGGGGACTAGCTCGCTGCCGTTCTTC
TRBJ1-6,TRBV30,.,TRBD1,CAYEILGQGNSPLHF,TGTGCCTACGAAATTCTGGGACAGGGAAATTCACCCCTCCACTTT
TRBJ2-7,TRBV11-1,.,TRBD1,CASSYDRVREQYF,TGTGCCAGCAGCTATGACAGGGTACGGGAGCAGTACTTC
TRBJ1-1,TRBV2,.,.,CATLVGGTEAFF,TGTGCCACCCTAGTGGGGGGCACTGAAGCTTTCTTT
TRBJ1-5,TRBV7-6,.,.,CASIYSNQPQHF,TGTGCCAGCATTTATAGCAATCAGCCCCAGCATTTT
TRBJ1-4,TRBV28,once,TRBD1,CASTARTGPNEKLFF,TGTGCCAGCACCGCCAGGACAGGGCCTAATGAAAAACTGTTTTTT
TRBJ1-5,TRBV5-1,.,TRBD1,CASSWTTGGRQPQHF,TGCGCCAGCAGCTGGACTACAGGGGGACGTCAGCCCCAGCATTTT
TRBJ1-5,TRBV19,.,.,CASSMKQGPYSNQPQHF,TGTGCCAGTAGTATGAAACAGGGTCCGTATAGCAATCAGCCCCAGCATTTT
TRBJ2-3,TRBV5-1,.,TRBD2,CASSSSTSGDADTQYF,TGCGCCAGCAGCTCCTCGACTAGCGGGGACGCAGATACGCAGTATTTT
TRBJ1-2,TRBV7-2,.,.,CASSVILGEYGYTF,TGTGCCAGCAGCGTTATTTTAGGGGAATATGGCTACACCTTC
TRBJ1-5,TRBV11-2,.,TRBD1,CASSHGTGGQPQHF,TGTGCCAGCAGCCACGGGACAGGGGGACAGCCCCAGCATTTT
TRBJ1-2,TRBV28,.,.,CASSSSAGGLNGYTF,TGTGCCAGCAGCTCTTCCGCCGGGGGGCTCAATGGCTACACCTTC
TRBJ2-5,TRBV5-4,.,.,CASSSDRETQYF,TGTGCCAGCAGCTCGGACAGAGAGACCCAGTACTTC
TRBJ1-4,TRBV4-1,once,.,CASSQVFETNEKLFF,TGCGCCAGCAGCCAAGTCTTCGAGACTAATGAAAAACTGTTTTTT
TRBJ1-4,TRBV7-9,.,.,CASSLGLPGEKLFF,TGTGCCAGCAGCTTAGGCCTACCGGGTGAAAAACTGTTTTTT
TRBJ1-2,TRBV5-1,.,TRBD1,CASSLETGGSDGYTF,TGCGCCAGCAGCTTGGAAACAGGGGGCTCGGATGGCTACACCTTC
TRBJ2-7,TRBV19,once,.,CASSMSSVSYEQYF,TGTGCCAGTAGTATGTCTAGCGTCTCCTACGAGCAGTACTTC
TRBJ1-5,TRBV24-1,.,TRBD1,CATSDSGQGMKGPQHF,TGTGCCACCAGTGATTCCGGACAGGGCATGAAGGGGCCCCAGCATTTT
TRBJ1-2,TRBV28,.,.,CASSLLGGYDGYTF,TGTGCCAGCAGTTTATTAGGAGGGTACGATGGCTACACCTTC
TRBJ1-1,TRBV5-8,.,TRBD1,CASSAQGQGAFF,TGTGCCAGCAGCGCGCAAGGACAGGGAGCTTTCTTT
TRBJ1-6,TRBV28,.,.,CASSPAGDSPLHF,TGTGCCAGCAGCCCGGCGGGGGATTCACCCCTCCACTTT
TRBJ1-2,TRBV29-1,.,TRBD1,CSVGTGTGVYGYTF,TGCAGCGTTGGAACCGGGACAGGAGTCTATGGCTACACCTTC
TRBJ2-7,TRBV6-2/TRBV6-3,.,.,CASSSRGFQYEQYF,TGTGCCAGCAGTTCCAGGGGCTTTCAGTACGAGCAGTACTTC
TRBJ2-7,TRBV30,.,TRBD2,CAWSLRVVDIGQAGAYEQYF,TGTGCCTGGAGCCTACGAGTAGTCGACATTGGACAAGCGGGAGCCTACGAGCAGTACTTC
TRBJ2-1,TRBV6-4,.,TRBD2,CASSPSGRDEQFF,TGTGCCAGCAGTCCGAGCGGGAGGGATGAGCAGTTCTTC
TRBJ2-7,TRBV7-9,.,.,CASSFDGNSYEQYF,TGTGCCAGCAGCTTCGACGGGAACTCCTACGAGCAGTACTTC
TRBJ1-1,TRBV27,.,.,CASRTQGLNTEAFF,TGTGCCAGCAGGACACAGGGCTTGAACACTGAAGCTTTCTTT
TRBJ1-2,TRBV11-2,.,.,CASSLGGNYGYTF,TGTGCCAGCAGCTTAGGCGGGAACTATGGCTACACCTTC
TRBJ2-3,TRBV3-1/TRBV3-2,once,TRBD2,CASSPSGSGDTQYF,TGTGCCAGCAGCCCAAGCGGGAGTGGAGATACGCAGTATTTT
TRBJ1-1,TRBV30,.,.,CAWSVYRENTEAFF,TGTGCCTGGAGTGTGTACAGGGAGAACACTGAAGCTTTCTTT
TRBJ2-7,TRBV10-3,.,.,CAISESGGEQYF,TGTGCCATCAGTGAGTCTGGCGGCGAGCAGTACTTC
TRBJ2-1,TRBV9,.,TRBD2,CASSLGTSGLPNEQFF,TGTGCCAGCAGCTTGGGGACTAGCGGGCTTCCCAATGAGCAGTTCTTC
TRBJ2-5,TRBV5-5,.,.,CASSFLVAEETQYF,TGTGCCAGCAGCTTCTTGGTGGCAGAAGAGACCCAGTACTTC
TRBJ2-7,TRBV5-6,.,TRBD1,CASSLISGTGIEQYF,TGTGCCAGCAGCCTTATTTCCGGGACAGGGATCGAGCAGTACTTC
TRBJ1-2,TRBV7-6,once,TRBD1,CASSSTLGTAFYGYTF,TGTGCCAGCAGTTCCACTCTCGGGACAGCCTTCTATGGCTACACCTTC